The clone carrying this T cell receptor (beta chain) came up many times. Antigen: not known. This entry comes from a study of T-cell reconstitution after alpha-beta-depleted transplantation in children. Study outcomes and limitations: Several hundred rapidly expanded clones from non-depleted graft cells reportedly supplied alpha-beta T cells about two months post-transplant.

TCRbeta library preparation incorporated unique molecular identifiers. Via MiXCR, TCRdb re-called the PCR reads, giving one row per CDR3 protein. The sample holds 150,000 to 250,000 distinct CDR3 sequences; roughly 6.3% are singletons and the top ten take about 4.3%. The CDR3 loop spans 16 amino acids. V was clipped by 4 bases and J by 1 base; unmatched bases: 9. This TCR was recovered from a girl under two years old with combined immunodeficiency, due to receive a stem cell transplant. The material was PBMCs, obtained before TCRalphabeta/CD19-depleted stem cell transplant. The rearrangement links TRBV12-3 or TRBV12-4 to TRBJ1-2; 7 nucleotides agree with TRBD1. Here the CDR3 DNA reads TGTGCCAGCAGTTCAGCGGGACAGATCTTTAACTATGGCTACACCTTC. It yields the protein CASSSAGQIFNYGYTF.